This T cell receptor (beta chain) was sequenced for a study of cytomegalovirus exposure and HLA in healthy donors. The germline gives CDR1 SGHAT, CDR2 FQNNGV. The V and J ends lost 5 bases and 1 base, in that order; junction bases with no gene match: 8. The CDR3 sequence is 15 residues long. PCR used 60 Vbeta primers and 13 Jbeta primers. Some clones are missing from TCRdb's copy, which holds only in-frame ones; the method was immunoSEQ multiplex PCR. The sample holds around 140,000 clones. The chain has TRBV11-2 and TRBJ2-7; TRBD2 matches 7 bases. The material sequenced was PBMCs. The clonotype comes from a woman aged 18-35 years in good health and CMV-seronegative. CDR3 sequence reads: CASSLSSGRSYEQYF. The DNA for the CDR3 is TGTGCCAGCAGCCTATCTAGCGGTAGATCCTACGAGCAGTACTTC.